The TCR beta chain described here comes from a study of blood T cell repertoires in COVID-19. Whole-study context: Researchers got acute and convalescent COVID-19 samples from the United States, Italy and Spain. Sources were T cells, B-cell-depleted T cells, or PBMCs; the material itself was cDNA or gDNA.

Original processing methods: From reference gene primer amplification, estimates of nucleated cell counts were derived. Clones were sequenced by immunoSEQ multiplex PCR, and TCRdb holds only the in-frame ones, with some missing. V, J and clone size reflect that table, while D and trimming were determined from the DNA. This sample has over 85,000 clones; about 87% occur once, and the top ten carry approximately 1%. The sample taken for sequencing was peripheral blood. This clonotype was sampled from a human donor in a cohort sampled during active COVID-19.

CDR3 bases: TGTGCCAGCTCAACCAGACAGGGGAGGGGGACTGAAGCTTTCTTT. Its protein product is CASSTRQGRGTEAFF. The chain carries TRBV18 and TRBJ1-1; TRBD1 aligns across 8 bases. Trimming at V came to 5 bases and at J to 5 bases, leaving 10 bases not matched to a gene. The CDR3 consists of 15 residues. Germline V gives CDR1 KGHSH, CDR2 LQKENI. Drawing the rest from reference TRBV18 and TRBJ1-1, the complete variable domain is NAGVMQNPRHLVRRRGQEARLRCSPMKGHSHVYWYRQLPEEGLKFMVYLQKENIIDESGMPKERFSAEFPKEGPSILRIQQVVRGDSAAYFCASSTRQGRGTEAFFGQGTRLTVV.